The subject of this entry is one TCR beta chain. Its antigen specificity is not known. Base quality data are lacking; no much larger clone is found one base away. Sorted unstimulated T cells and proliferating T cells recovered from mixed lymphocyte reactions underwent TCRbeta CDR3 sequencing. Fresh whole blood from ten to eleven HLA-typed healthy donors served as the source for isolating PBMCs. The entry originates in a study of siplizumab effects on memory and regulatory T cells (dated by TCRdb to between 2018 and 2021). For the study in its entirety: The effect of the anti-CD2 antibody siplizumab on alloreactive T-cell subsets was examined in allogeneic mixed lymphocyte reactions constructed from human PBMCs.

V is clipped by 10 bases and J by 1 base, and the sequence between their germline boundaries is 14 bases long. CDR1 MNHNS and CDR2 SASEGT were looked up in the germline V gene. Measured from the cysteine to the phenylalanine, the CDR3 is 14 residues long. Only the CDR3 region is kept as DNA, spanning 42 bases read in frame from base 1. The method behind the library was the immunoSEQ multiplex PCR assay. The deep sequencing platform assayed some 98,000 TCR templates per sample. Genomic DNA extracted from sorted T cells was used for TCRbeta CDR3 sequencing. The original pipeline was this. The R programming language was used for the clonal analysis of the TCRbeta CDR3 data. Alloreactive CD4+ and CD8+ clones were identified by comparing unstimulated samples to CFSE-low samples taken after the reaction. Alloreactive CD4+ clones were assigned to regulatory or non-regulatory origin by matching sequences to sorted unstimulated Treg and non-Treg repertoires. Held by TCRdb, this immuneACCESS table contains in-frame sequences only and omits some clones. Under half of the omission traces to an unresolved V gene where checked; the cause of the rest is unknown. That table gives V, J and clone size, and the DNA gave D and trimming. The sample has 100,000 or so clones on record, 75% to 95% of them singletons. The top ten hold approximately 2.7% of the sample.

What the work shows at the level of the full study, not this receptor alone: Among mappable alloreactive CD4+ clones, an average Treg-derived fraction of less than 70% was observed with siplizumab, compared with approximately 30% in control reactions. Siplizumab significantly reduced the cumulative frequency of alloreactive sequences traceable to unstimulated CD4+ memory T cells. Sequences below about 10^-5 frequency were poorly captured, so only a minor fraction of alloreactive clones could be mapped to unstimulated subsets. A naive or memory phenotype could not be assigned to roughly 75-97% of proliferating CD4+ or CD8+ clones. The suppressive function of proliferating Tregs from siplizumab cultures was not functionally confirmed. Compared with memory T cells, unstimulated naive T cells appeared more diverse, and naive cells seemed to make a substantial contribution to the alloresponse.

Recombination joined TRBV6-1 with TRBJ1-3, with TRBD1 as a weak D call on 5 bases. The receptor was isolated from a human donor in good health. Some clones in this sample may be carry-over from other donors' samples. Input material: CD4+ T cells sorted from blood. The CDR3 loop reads CATSQGRSGNTIYF. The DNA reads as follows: TGTGCCACCTCCCAGGGACGGTCTGGAAACACCATATATTTT.